This record looks at one T cell receptor (beta chain) sequence and its context. Its antigen is not identified. The data were taken from a study of cytomegalovirus exposure and HLA in healthy donors. PCR primers comprised 60 Vbeta and 13 Jbeta primers. Data came from immunoSEQ multiplex PCR; TCRdb stores just in-frame clones and leaves some out. The data contain approximately 81,000 clones, approximately 74% of them singletons. From germline, CDR1 is SGHDN and CDR2 FVKESK. This CDR3 is 14 amino acids long. Trimming pared 1 base from V and 9 bases from J, leaving 15 bases between. General observations from the study: A later analysis appeared to link common viral pathogens to several of the most significant clusters. Altogether, some 170 TCR beta chains were recorded as cytomegalovirus-associated. Per published accounts, TCR beta sequences correctly predicted the HLA-A and HLA-B alleles of most subjects. Researchers left out some V segments, among them TRBV6-2 and TRBV6-3, as indistinguishable.

This sequence originates from a woman aged 50 to 60 in good health and CMV-seropositive. Material for sequencing was PBMCs. The chain carries TRBV14 and TRBJ1-1; D is possibly TRBD1 (6 bases). For the CDR3, the DNA is TGTGCCAGCAGCCAAGTCTGGGGGCAGGGGCAAGCTTTCTTT. Residues: CASSQVWGQGQAFF.